The clone carrying this T cell receptor beta chain was detected only a few times. This entry is derived from a study of blood T cells in healthy people across ages. Germline V lookup: CDR1 DFQATT, CDR2 SNEGSKA (reference sequence). The J segment lost 8 bases and the V segment lost 4 bases, leaving 8 bases of the junction unmatched. The length of the CDR3 is 14 residues. Primed by a sample-barcoded 5' primer and a J-beta primer mix, a second PCR proceeded for 7 to 11 cycles. TCRdb itself ran the 5' RACE reads through MiXCR, one entry per CDR3 protein. Seen here are around 1.1 million distinct CDR3 sequences, around two fifths observed once, and the top ten hold 13%.

V and J are TRBV20-1 and TRBJ2-1, with 10 bases identical to TRBD1. The clonotype originates from a man between 18 and 35 years old in good health. The sample taken for sequencing was blood. In DNA, the CDR3 is TGCAGTGCTACCTCGACAGGGGGCGCGGATGAGCAGTTCTTC. Translated: CSATSTGGADEQFF.